This entry is about one TCR beta chain. Its antigen is undetermined. The sample comes from a study of cytomegalovirus exposure and HLA in healthy donors. The germline V gene encodes CDR1 KGHSH and CDR2 LQKENI. Trimming left V 3 bases short and J 1 base short, with 6 bases between. CDR3 length: 13 residues. PCR amplification relied on 60 Vbeta primers (plus 13 Jbeta primers). Authors' data handling: Later, 65 million to 85 million unique TCR beta chains were counted in an analysis, and some 11 million of them were shared. Data came from immunoSEQ multiplex PCR; TCRdb stores just in-frame clones and leaves some out. The DNA gave D and trimming, while V, J and clone size come from that table. The table includes about 140,000 clones, around 73% detected once. Overall study results and limits: Later on, an analysis found that several of the most significant clusters appeared to be linked to common viral pathogens, which included parvovirus B19. TCR beta V segments were, for the most part, productive about 87% or about 30% of the time in an earlier analysis. Confirmation was obtained in vitro that three CMV-associated chains are specific for CMV antigens.

This TCR was recovered from a woman aged 40 to 49 in good health and CMV-seronegative. The specimen sequenced was PBMCs. The rearrangement uses TRBV18 and TRBJ1-2; D gene uncertain. CDR3 DNA sequence: TGTGCCAGCTCACCCGGGGTTAACTATGGCTACACCTTC. Translation: CASSPGVNYGYTF. The whole variable domain, remainder taken from reference TRBV18 and TRBJ1-2, is NAGVMQNPRHLVRRRGQEARLRCSPMKGHSHVYWYRQLPEEGLKFMVYLQKENIIDESGMPKERFSAEFPKEGPSILRIQQVVRGDSAAYFCASSPGVNYGYTFGSGTRLTVV.